Sequencing of this T cell receptor (beta chain) was carried out in a study of blood T cell repertoires in COVID-19. Produced via immunoSEQ multiplex PCR; TCRdb's table is partial and in-frame only. The table shows over 75,000 clones, with roughly 80% occurring only once. The germline V and J ends were trimmed by 5 bases and 7 bases, with 14 bases remaining between them. The CDR3 has 13 amino acids. Germline assignment: CDR1 LNHDA and CDR2 SQIVND (reference sequence). The chain couples TRBV19 to TRBJ1-2; D is perhaps TRBD1 (6 bases). Sequenced input: peripheral blood. This clonotype was obtained from a man between 65 and 85 years old with acute or convalescent COVID-19. CDR3 sequence reads: CASSPRTVSGYTF. CDR3 sequence (DNA): TGTGCCAGTAGTCCGCGGACAGTCTCTGGCTACACCTTC. Using reference TRBV19 and TRBJ1-2 for the parts outside the CDR3, the full variable domain is DGGITQSPKYLFRKEGQNVTLSCEQNLNHDAMYWYRQDPGQGLRLIYYSQIVNDFQKGDIAEGYSVSREKKESFPLTVTSAQKNPTAFYLCASSPRTVSGYTFGSGTRLTVV.